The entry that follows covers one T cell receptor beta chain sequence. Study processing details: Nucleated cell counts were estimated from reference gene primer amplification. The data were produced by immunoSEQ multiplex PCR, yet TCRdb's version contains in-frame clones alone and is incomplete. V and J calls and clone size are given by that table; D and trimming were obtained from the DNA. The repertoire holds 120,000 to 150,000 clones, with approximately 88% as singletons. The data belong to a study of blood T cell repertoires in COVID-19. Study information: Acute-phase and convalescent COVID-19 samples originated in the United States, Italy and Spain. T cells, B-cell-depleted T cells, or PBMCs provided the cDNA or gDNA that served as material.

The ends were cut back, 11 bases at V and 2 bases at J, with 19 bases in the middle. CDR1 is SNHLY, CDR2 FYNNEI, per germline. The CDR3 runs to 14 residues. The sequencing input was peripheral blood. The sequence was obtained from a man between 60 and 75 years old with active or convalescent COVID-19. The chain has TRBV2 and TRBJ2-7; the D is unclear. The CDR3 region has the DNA TGTGCCTCACTTGGTGACAAATGGACCTACGAGCAGTACTTC. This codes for CASLGDKWTYEQYF.